This T cell receptor beta chain came from a study of cytomegalovirus exposure and HLA in healthy donors. Regarding the study as a whole: That first-cohort TCR clusters tended to co-occur in the 130 or so validation repertoires was found in a later analysis.

The CDR3 extends over 18 amino acids. Germline V gives CDR1 SGHAT, CDR2 FQNNGV. V lost 7 bases, J lost 2 bases, and 17 bases stayed unmatched. Some clones are missing from TCRdb's copy, which holds only in-frame ones; the method was immunoSEQ multiplex PCR. There are hundreds of thousands of clones in the sample; roughly 85% occur only once, and about 0.8% lies in the top ten. The donors belonged to the approximately 120-subject validation cohort, separate from the approximately 700-subject first cohort. Worth noting for this clone: Its target is unknown.

Sequencing was done on a sample of PBMCs. This chain links TRBV11-2 with TRBJ1-1; TRBD1 matches at 9 bases. The sequence came from a young woman in good health and CMV-seronegative. Here the CDR3 DNA reads TGTGCCAGCACCACAACAGGGGGCTGGGGGGCCAAAAACACTGAAGCTTTCTTT. Translating gives CASTTTGGWGAKNTEAFF.